The entry that follows covers one TCR beta chain sequence. This entry comes from a study of control samples from healthy donors and cancer patients. The CDR3 is 17 amino acids. Trimming at V came to 0 bases and at J to 4 bases, leaving 7 bases not matched to a gene. Germline CDR1 is PRHDT and CDR2 is FYEKMQ (reference sequence). Generated by immunoSEQ multiplex PCR, the TCRdb table keeps only in-frame clones and is missing some. The sample lists around 140,000 clones; nearly 90% were seen once. The sample taken for sequencing was PBMCs. The rearrangement uses TRBV13 and TRBJ2-7; TRBD2 agrees at 12 bases. The TCR was taken from a man between 50 and 59 years old with head and neck cancer. CDR3 sequence reads: CASSLGLTSGSGYEQYF. The CDR3 nucleotides read TGTGCCAGCAGCTTAGGCCTGACTAGCGGGAGTGGGTACGAGCAGTACTTC.